This TCR beta chain was obtained from a study of human T cells and chemical hapten exposure. General study points: Expanded TCRs produced significantly more large CDR3 similarity clusters than controls did.

Time point denoted: patch test 1, 2 weeks after DPC sensitization. As for treatment: therapeutic diphenylcyclopropenone sensitization with weekly scalp DPC. J was trimmed by 0 bases and V by 0 bases; bases with no gene match: 13. The CDR3 sequence is 20 residues long. CDR1 is LGHDT and CDR2 is YNNKEL in the germline V gene (reference sequence). Unique molecular identifiers were attached to individual cDNA molecules during library preparation. TCRdb re-called the RACE reads through MiXCR, storing one row per CDR3 protein. The repertoire includes nearly 350,000 distinct CDR3 sequences, roughly 6.9% of them detected once, and about 8% sits in the top ten. This clonotype was observed at least ten times. Its antigen is not known.

The source was whole blood, collected in connection with sensitization to the hapten diphenylcyclopropenone (DPC). The V gene is TRBV3-1, the J gene TRBJ2-1; 8 positions match TRBD2. The clonotype was recovered from a woman between 18 and 29 years old with alopecia areata. Some clones in this sample may be carry-over from other donors' samples. The CDR3 is CASSQEFGSAGAFSYNEQFF. The CDR3 nucleotides are TGTGCCAGCAGCCAAGAGTTTGGTTCAGCGGGGGCTTTCTCCTACAATGAGCAGTTCTTC.